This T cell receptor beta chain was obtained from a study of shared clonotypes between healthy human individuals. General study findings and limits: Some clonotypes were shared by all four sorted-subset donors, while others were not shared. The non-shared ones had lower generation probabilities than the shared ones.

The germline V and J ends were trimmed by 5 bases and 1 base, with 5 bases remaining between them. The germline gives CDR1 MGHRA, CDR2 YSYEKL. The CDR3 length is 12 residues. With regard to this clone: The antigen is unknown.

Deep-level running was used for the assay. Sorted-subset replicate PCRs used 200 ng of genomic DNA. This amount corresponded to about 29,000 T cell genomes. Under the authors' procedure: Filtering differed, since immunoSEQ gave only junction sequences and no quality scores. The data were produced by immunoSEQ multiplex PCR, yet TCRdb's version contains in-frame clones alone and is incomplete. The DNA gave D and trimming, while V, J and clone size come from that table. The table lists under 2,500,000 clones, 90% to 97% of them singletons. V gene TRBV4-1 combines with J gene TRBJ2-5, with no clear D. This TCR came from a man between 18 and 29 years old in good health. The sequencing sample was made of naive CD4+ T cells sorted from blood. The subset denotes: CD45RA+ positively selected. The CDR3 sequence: CASSKSQETQYF. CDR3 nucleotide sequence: TGCGCCAGCAGCAAATCCCAAGAGACCCAGTACTTC.